This entry lists 6 T cell receptor beta chains sequenced from one sample in a study of blood T cell repertoires in COVID-19. Sequenced by immunoSEQ multiplex PCR; TCRdb stores in-frame clones only, minus some. The repertoire includes under 200,000 clones, just under 80% of them detected once, and 6.5% sits in the top ten. Input material: peripheral blood. The source of these receptors is a man aged 65 to 79 with active or convalescent COVID-19.

The chain links TRBV7-8 to TRBJ1-5; perhaps TRBD1 as D (6 bases). Germline values: CDR1 SGHVS, CDR2 FQNEAQ. The CDR3 runs 16 residues. Trimming cost V 5 bases and J 0 bases, with 14 bases left between them. CDR3 sequence: CASSPKRGSSNQPQHF. DNA for the CDR3: TGTGCCAGCAGCCCCAAAAGGGGGTCTAGCAATCAGCCCCAGCATTTT.

CDR3: CASCREQYF. The CDR3, as DNA: TGTGCCAGTTGTCGCGAGCAGTACTTC. The chain employs TRBV19 and TRBJ2-7; D is unresolved. Germline CDR1 LNHDA, CDR2 SQIVND (reference sequence). The V gene lost 8 bases and the J gene lost 6 bases, with 5 bases spanning the gap. This CDR3 is built from 9 residues. The full variable domain, completed using reference TRBV19 and TRBJ2-7, is DGGITQSPKYLFRKEGQNVTLSCEQNLNHDAMYWYRQDPGQGLRLIYYSQIVNDFQKGDIAEGYSVSREKKESFPLTVTSAQKNPTAFYLCASCREQYFGPGTRLTVT.

Concerning this clone itself: The CDR3 carries no conserved terminal phenylalanine or tryptophan, so it likely arises from a read error. The DNA is left out, because the CDR3 cannot be placed on it with certainty; the CDR3 is given as TCRdb lists it. The chain is built from TRBV19 and TRBJ2-7; the table's D call, TRBD2, has no DNA check behind it. Germline CDR1 reads LNHDA; CDR2 reads SQIVND (reference sequence). The length of the CDR3 is 12 amino acids, counting both ends. CDR3 in amino acids: CASNPAGCSSVS.

This clone appeared once. The chain couples TRBV9 to TRBJ1-6, with D uncertain. Germline CDR1 reads SGDLS; CDR2 reads YYNGEE. The CDR3 loop spans 13 amino acids. Trimming left V 3 bases short and J 5 bases short, with 6 bases between. The CDR3 coding sequence is TGTGCCAGCAGCGGGAGTGATAATTCACCCCTCCACTTT. Its translation: CASSGSDNSPLHF.

The J gene is TRBJ1-1, the V gene TRBV30, with 7 bases lining up with TRBD1. V was clipped by 5 bases and J by 0 bases; unmatched bases: 6. The CDR3 runs 14 residues. The germline gives CDR1 GTSNPN, CDR2 SVGIG (reference sequence). The CDR3 region is CAWEEGQMNTEAFF. CDR3 nucleotides: TGTGCCTGGGAGGAGGGACAGATGAACACTGAAGCTTTCTTT.

This clone has at least ten counts. This rearrangement joins TRBV2 to TRBJ2-7; 15 bases are shared with TRBD2. The CDR3 spans 14 residues. The V gene end was trimmed by 8 bases and the J gene end by 7 bases; junction bases not matched to a gene: 6. Germline V gives CDR1 SNHLY, CDR2 FYNNEI. The CDR3 DNA reads as TGTGCCAGCTCCGGACTAGCGGGAGGGAATGAGCAGTACTTC. Protein: CASSGLAGGNEQYF.